This section outlines one T cell receptor (beta chain) sequence together with its context. Its antigen is currently unknown. This record comes from a study of shared clonotypes between healthy human individuals. At deep level, the assay was performed. Splitting of each subset's genomic DNA was done evenly across several immunoSEQ plates. Profiled with immunoSEQ multiplex PCR; TCRdb holds only in-frame clones, not every one. Of hundreds of thousands of clones detected, 90% to 97% appear once; the ten largest clones hold more than 0.085%. Naive CD8 cells were CD45RO-negative, positively selected for CCR7, excluding terminally differentiated effector memory CD45RA+ cells. Broader study findings: Relative to memory subsets, naive subsets generally showed larger estimated richness.

Germline-derived CDR1 and CDR2 are MNHEY and SVGAGI. CDR3 length: 13 residues. V was pared by 6 bases and J by 5 bases, with 13 bases between. The chain carries TRBV6-5 and TRBJ1-1; D is unresolved. Sample: naive CD8+ T cells sorted from blood. The source is a woman in her thirties in good health. The CDR3 protein is CASSQGLGTEAFF. In DNA form, the CDR3 reads TGTGCCAGCAGCCAAGGGTTGGGGACTGAAGCTTTCTTT.